This T cell receptor beta chain derives from a study of blood T cell repertoires in COVID-19. The germline V gene encodes CDR1 SGHAT and CDR2 FQNNGV. The CDR3 consists of 16 residues. V shed 2 bases and J 6 bases; nucleotides not matched to a gene: 9. TCRdb's table, derived via immunoSEQ multiplex PCR, lists solely in-frame clones and lacks some. In the table there are 250,000 to 350,000 clones, roughly 85% of which are singletons. The source of this sequence is a woman aged 45-59 years who had recovered from COVID-19. This chain connects TRBV11-2 to TRBJ2-2; 7 bases align to TRBD2. What was sequenced was PBMCs or T cells enriched from blood (not recorded which). CDR3: CASSLTGTISAGELFF. In DNA form, the CDR3 reads TGTGCCAGCAGCTTAACCGGGACTATAAGCGCCGGGGAGCTGTTTTTT. The entire variable domain, with the rest obtained from reference TRBV11-2 and TRBJ2-2, is as follows: EAGVAQSPRYKIIEKRQSVAFWCNPISGHATLYWYQQILGQGPKLLIQFQNNGVVDDSQLPKDRFSAERLKGVDSTLKIQPAKLEDSAVYLCASSLTGTISAGELFFGEGSRLTVL.